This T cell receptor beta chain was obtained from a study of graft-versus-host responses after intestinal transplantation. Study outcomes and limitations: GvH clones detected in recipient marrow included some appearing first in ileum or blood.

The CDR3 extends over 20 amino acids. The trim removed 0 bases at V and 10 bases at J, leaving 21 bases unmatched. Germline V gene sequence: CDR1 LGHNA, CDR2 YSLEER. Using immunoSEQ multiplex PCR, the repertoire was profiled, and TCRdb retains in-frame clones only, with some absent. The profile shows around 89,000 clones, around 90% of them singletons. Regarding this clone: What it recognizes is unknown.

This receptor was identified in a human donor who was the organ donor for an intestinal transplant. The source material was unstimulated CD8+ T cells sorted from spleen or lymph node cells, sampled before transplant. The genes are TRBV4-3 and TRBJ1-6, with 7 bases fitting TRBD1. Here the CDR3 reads CASSQEDPGQAKSMRSPLHF. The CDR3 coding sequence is TGCGCCAGCAGCCAAGAAGACCCAGGACAGGCCAAGTCGATGCGATCACCCCTCCACTTT.